This TCR beta chain is from a study of beta chain features in type 1 diabetes. About this clone itself: What it recognizes is unknown.

Overall study findings and caveats: Diminished insertions and augmented deletions at VDJ junctions characterized type 1 diabetes patients.

The study reverse transcribed the entire isolated RNA, so it sequenced expressed TCRB transcripts. TCRdb's table, derived via immunoSEQ multiplex PCR, lists solely in-frame clones and lacks some. In the table there are hundreds of thousands of clones, more than 9% of which are singletons. The CDR3 is 16 residues long. Germline V CDR1 and CDR2: SEHNR, FQNEAQ (reference sequence). V gave up 4 bases and J gave up 4 bases; unmatched junction bases: 5. The chain joins TRBV7-9 to TRBJ2-1; 12 bases fit TRBD2. The receptor was isolated from a woman younger than 30 in good health. Material: naive CD4+ T cells from blood. In nucleotides, the CDR3 is TGTGCCAGCAGCTCAGCGACTAGCGGGAGATACAATGAGCAGTTCTTC. This codes for CASSSATSGRYNEQFF.